This entry lists 12 T cell receptor beta chains sequenced from one sample in a study of response to subunit inactivated influenza vaccine. TCRdb passed the RT-PCR reads through MiXCR, listing each CDR3 protein once. The sample holds 450,000 to 500,000 distinct CDR3 sequences, approximately 10% seen once. Sequenced material: PBMCs from blood, taken 35 to 45 days after vaccination. The receptors derive from a man aged 50 to 60 who received an inactivated influenza vaccine.

A few counts support this clonotype. This chain connects TRBV7-2 to TRBJ2-3; 7 bases are shared with TRBD2. This CDR3 contains 18 residues. The V segment lost 3 bases and the J segment 0 bases; nucleotides outside the gene matches: 12. Germline CDR1 reads SGHTA; CDR2 reads FQGNSA. Written as DNA, the CDR3 is TGTGCCAGCAGCTTCAGGCTTCAAGCGGGGATGAGCACAGATACGCAGTATTTT. This encodes CASSFRLQAGMSTDTQYF.

V is TRBV2 and J is TRBJ1-4, with D possibly matching TRBD1 (5 bases). Between the trimmed V and J ends, which lost 4 bases and 5 bases, there was a span of 14 bases. The CDR3 is made up of 15 amino acids. Germline V gives CDR1 SNHLY, CDR2 FYNNEI. The CDR3 DNA sequence: TGTGCCAGCAGTGGCGGAGAGGGGAGGAATGAAAAACTGTTTTTT. It encodes CASSGGEGRNEKLFF.

This clonotype showed up many times. The chain has TRBV4-3 and TRBJ2-7, with 8 bases lining up with TRBD1. With V trimmed by 0 bases and J by 4 bases, 5 bases remained unmatched. CDR1 is LGHNA and CDR2 is YSLEER in the germline V gene. This CDR3 region has 15 residues. This CDR3 reads CASSQDGTGSYEQYF. Here the CDR3 DNA reads TGCGCCAGCAGCCAAGATGGGACAGGATCATACGAGCAGTACTTC.

The rearrangement links TRBV7-2 to TRBJ2-7, with D perhaps given as TRBD1 or TRBD2 (5 bases each). Trimming removed 3 bases at V and 3 bases at J, with 12 bases between. The germline CDR1 and CDR2 sequences are SGHTA and FQGNSA. This CDR3 contains 14 residues. The CDR3 sequence is CASSLGTGYYEQYF. CDR3 sequence (DNA): TGTGCCAGCAGCTTGGGGACGGGATACTACGAGCAGTACTTC.

This clonotype occurred many times. The chain carries TRBV6-6 and TRBJ2-5; D ambiguous. The CDR3 runs to 13 residues. With 0 bases removed from V and 4 bases from J, the gap between germline ends came to 6 bases. Germline V gives CDR1 MNHNY, CDR2 SVGAGI (reference sequence). The CDR3 DNA sequence: TGTGCCAGCAGTTACTCGAAAGGAGAGACCCAGTACTTC. Protein product: CASSYSKGETQYF.

The chain is built from TRBV7-8 and TRBJ2-3; 8 bases agree with TRBD1. Germline V CDR1 and CDR2: SGHVS, FQNEAQ. V lost 7 bases to trimming and J lost 6 bases; unmatched junction nucleotides: 6. The CDR3 length is 13 residues. The CDR3 sequence: CASNNWDRDTQYF. In nucleotides, the CDR3 is TGTGCCAGCAACAACTGGGACAGGGATACGCAGTATTTT.

This clonotype was detected many times. The J gene is TRBJ1-3, the V gene TRBV28; unclear D gene. The V gene's germline CDR1 is MDHEN and CDR2 SYDVKM. V lost 3 bases to trimming and J lost 3 bases, with 15 bases between them. This CDR3 has 16 amino acids. The CDR3 DNA reads TGTGCCAGCAGTTTGAGCGCTGGGCCGCTTGGAAACACCATATATTTT. Its translation is CASSLSAGPLGNTIYF.

This clonotype was picked up many times. The rearrangement joins TRBV20-1 to TRBJ1-5, with 9 positions matching TRBD1. The CDR3 covers 17 residues. Germline lookup yields CDR1 DFQATT and CDR2 SNEGSKA (reference sequence). With 0 bases clipped from V and 1 base from J, the junction kept 7 bases outside the gene matches. Here the CDR3 DNA reads TGCAGTGCTAGAGACCTCCTACAGGGGGCAAGCAATCAGCCCCAGCATTTT. Its protein is CSARDLLQGASNQPQHF.

The CDR3 loop reads CASGEPGARTQYF. Written as DNA, the CDR3 is TGTGCTAGTGGTGAACCGGGGGCCCGGACCCAGTACTTC. This chain links TRBV12-5 with TRBJ2-5; the D gene could be TRBD1 or TRBD2 (6 bases each). The length of the CDR3 is 13 residues. The germline V gene has CDR1 LGHNT and CDR2 FRNRAP. The V gene lost 5 bases and the J gene lost 7 bases, with 14 bases spanning the gap.

This clonotype was picked up a small number of times. V gene TRBV4-3 combines with J gene TRBJ2-3; 12 positions agree with TRBD2. J gave up 1 base and V 0 bases, and 2 bases lay outside the gene matches. Germline V gene data show CDR1 as LGHNA and CDR2 as YSLEER. This CDR3 has 17 residues. CDR3 residues: CASSQDPSGGGTDTQYF. The CDR3 nucleotides are TGCGCCAGCAGCCAAGACCCTAGCGGGGGGGGCACAGATACGCAGTATTTT.

In this sample, this clonotype turned up once. The V gene is TRBV7-6, the J gene TRBJ1-4, with D possibly matching TRBD1 (5 bases). Germline CDR1 SGHVS, CDR2 FNYEAQ. This CDR3 has 15 amino acids. The V gene lost 0 bases and the J gene lost 7 bases, with 12 bases spanning the gap. The CDR3 region has the DNA TGTGCCAGCAGCTTAGCGGGGGTGAGGGGTGAAAAACTGTTTTTT. It codes for CASSLAGVRGEKLFF.

This clonotype appeared many times. The chain joins TRBV12-3 or TRBV12-4 to TRBJ2-7; the match to TRBD1 covers 8 bases. The CDR3 spans 17 residues. The V and J ends lost 5 bases and 1 base, in that order; junction bases with no gene match: 13. The CDR3 sequence is CASSPRWQDRVSYEQYF. CDR3 DNA sequence: TGTGCCAGCAGTCCCCGTTGGCAGGACAGGGTGTCCTACGAGCAGTACTTC.